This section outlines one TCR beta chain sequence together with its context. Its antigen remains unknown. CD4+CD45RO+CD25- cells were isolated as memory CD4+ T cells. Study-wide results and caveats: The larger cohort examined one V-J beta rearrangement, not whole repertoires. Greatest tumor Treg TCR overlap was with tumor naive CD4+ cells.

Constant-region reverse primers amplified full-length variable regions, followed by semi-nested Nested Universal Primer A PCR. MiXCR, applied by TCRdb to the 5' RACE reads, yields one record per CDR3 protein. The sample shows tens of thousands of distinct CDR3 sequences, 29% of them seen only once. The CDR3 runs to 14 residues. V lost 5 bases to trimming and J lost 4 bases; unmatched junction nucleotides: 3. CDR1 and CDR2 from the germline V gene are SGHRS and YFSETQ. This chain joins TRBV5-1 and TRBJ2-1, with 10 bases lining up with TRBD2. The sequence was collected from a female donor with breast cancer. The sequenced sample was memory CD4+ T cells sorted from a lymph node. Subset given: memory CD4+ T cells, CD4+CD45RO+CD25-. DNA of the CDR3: TGCGCCAGCAGGGAACTAGCGGGATACAATGAGCAGTTCTTC. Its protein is CASRELAGYNEQFF.